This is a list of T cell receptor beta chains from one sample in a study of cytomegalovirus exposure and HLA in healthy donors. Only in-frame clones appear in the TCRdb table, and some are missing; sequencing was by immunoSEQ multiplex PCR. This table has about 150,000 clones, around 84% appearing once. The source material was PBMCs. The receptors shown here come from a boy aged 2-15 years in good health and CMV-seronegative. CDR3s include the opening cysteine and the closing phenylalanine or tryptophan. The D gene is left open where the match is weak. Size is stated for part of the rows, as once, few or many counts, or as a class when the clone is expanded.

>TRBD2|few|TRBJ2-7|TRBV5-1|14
TGCGCCAGCAGCCCGACTAGCGGGGCCTACGAGCAGTACTTC
CASSPTSGAYEQYF
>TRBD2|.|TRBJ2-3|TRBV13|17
TGTGCCAGCAGCCCCTTCTTTTTGGGCGGGAGGGCAGATACGCAGTATTTT
CASSPFFLGGRADTQYF
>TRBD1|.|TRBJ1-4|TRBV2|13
TGTGCCAGTTCCGGACAGGGAATTGGAAAACTGTTTTTT
CASSGQGIGKLFF
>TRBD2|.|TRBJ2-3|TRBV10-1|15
TGCGCCAGCACACGATCCGGGCTAGCGGGGCCGCGGCAGTATTTT
CASTRSGLAGPRQYF
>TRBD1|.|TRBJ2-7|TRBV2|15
TGTGCCAGCAAGGTGGGACAGGGGTCCTTCTACGAGCAGTACTTC
CASKVGQGSFYEQYF
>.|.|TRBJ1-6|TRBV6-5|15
TGTGCCAGCAGTCGAGGGCCCTACAGTAATTCACCCCTCCACTTT
CASSRGPYSNSPLHF
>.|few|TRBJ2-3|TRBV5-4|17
TGTGCCAGCAGCGGTAGAGGTTGGCCCCCCCCCACAGATACGCAGTATTTT
CASSGRGWPPPTDTQYF
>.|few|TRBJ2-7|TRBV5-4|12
TGTGCCAGCAGCGAAACTAGATACGAGCAGTACTTC
CASSETRYEQYF
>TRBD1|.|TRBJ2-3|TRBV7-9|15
TGTGCCAGCAGATCCGACAGGGGCGCGGCGGATACGCAGTATTTT
CASRSDRGAADTQYF
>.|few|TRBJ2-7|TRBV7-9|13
TGTGCCAGCCGGACGGACAGCCGCTACGAGCAGTACTTC
CASRTDSRYEQYF
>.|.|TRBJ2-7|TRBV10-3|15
TGTGCCATCAGTGAGCCATCGAGGAGCTCCTACGAGCAGTACTTC
CAISEPSRSSYEQYF
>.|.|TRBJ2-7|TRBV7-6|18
TGTGCCAGCAGCTTAGAGGGGGGGGCAGATTCCGGCTCCTACGAGCAGTACTTC
CASSLEGGADSGSYEQYF
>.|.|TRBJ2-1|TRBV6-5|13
TGTGCCAGCAGTTATGGAGGGGACAATGAGCAGTTCTTC
CASSYGGDNEQFF
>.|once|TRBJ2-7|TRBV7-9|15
TGTGCCAGCAGCCGGCAGATTGGGACACGCTACGAGCAGTACTTC
CASSRQIGTRYEQYF
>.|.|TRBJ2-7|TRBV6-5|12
TGTGCCAGCGGGCTCCTTGGCTACGAGCAGTACTTC
CASGLLGYEQYF